This TCR beta chain was profiled in a study of shared clonotypes between healthy human individuals. Study as a whole: A donor's plate count was three for CD4 naive and three for CD4 memory; CD8 naive had two and CD8 memory one.

Germline V lookup: CDR1 SGDLS, CDR2 YYNGEE. V lost 0 bases and J 5 bases, leaving 14 bases between the germline ends. The CDR3 runs to 15 residues. Study-wide results and limits: Although depth was large, rarefaction showed that sequencing of the sorted subsets was incomplete. The low donor count limited represented genetic and exposure-history diversity.

The authors divided CD4+ cells into CD45RA+ naive and CD45RA-negative memory subsets. Note on this clone: Its antigen is still unknown.

The assay was immunoSEQ multiplex PCR, and TCRdb's table has in-frame clones only and misses some. This sample has some 2.4 million clones; roughly 93% occur once, and the top ten carry approximately 0.36%. The clonotype originates from a young man in good health. Some clones in this sample may be carry-over from other donors' samples. The specimen sequenced was naive CD4+ T cells from PBMCs. Subset noted: CD45RA+ positively selected. The genes are TRBV9 and TRBJ1-1; the D gene is possibly TRBD1 (6 bases). This chain's CDR3 is CASSVGGRGITEAFF. For the CDR3, the DNA is TGTGCCAGCAGCGTAGGGGGGCGCGGAATAACTGAAGCTTTCTTT.